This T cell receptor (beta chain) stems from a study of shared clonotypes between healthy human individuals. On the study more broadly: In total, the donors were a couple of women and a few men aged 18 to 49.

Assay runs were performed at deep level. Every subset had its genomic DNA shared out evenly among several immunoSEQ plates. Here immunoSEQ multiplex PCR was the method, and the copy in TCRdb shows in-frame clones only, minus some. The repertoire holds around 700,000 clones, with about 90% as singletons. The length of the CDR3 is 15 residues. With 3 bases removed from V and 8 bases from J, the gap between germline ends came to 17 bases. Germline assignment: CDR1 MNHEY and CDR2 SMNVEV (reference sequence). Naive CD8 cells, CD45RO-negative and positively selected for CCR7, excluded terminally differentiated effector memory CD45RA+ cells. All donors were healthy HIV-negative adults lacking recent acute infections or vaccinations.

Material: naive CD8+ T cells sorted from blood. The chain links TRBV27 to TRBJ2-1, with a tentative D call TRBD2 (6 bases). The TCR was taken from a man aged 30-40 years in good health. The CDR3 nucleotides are TGTGCCAGCAGTTTGGGAACAGGACTACACCATGAGCAGTTCTTC. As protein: CASSLGTGLHHEQFF.